One and the same sample provided the 10 T cell receptor beta chains below, sequenced in a study of cytomegalovirus exposure and HLA in healthy donors. Use of 60 Vbeta and 13 Jbeta primers characterized the PCR. Profiling relied on immunoSEQ multiplex PCR, and the TCRdb table lists in-frame clones only, not all of them. This sample has more than 80,000 clones; 78% occur once, and the top ten carry roughly 4.3%. Sequenced input: PBMCs. The receptor source for this set is a woman between 40 and 50 years old in good health and CMV-seropositive.

The chain uses TRBV7-3 and TRBJ2-5; a weak D match, TRBD2 (5 bases). The germline V and J ends were trimmed by 5 bases and 1 base, with 14 bases remaining between them. Germline CDR1 reads SGHTA; CDR2 reads FQGTGA. The CDR3 length is 15 residues. The CDR3 loop is CASSLSPGTQETQYF. The DNA for the CDR3 is TGTGCCAGCAGCCTCTCTCCGGGAACCCAAGAGACCCAGTACTTC.

This chain links TRBV6-1 with TRBJ1-1, with TRBD1 matching over 8 bases. Germline lookup yields CDR1 MNHNS and CDR2 SASEGT. The CDR3 runs to 11 residues. The J segment lost 8 bases and the V segment lost 6 bases, leaving 2 bases of the junction unmatched. The CDR3 bases are TGTGCCAGCAGGAGGACAGGGGAAGCTTTCTTT. It yields the protein CASRRTGEAFF.

The chain uses TRBV10-3 and TRBJ2-7; 13 bases align to TRBD2. The CDR3 has 15 residues. Germline V CDR1 and CDR2: ENHRY, SYGVKD. J was trimmed by 6 bases and V by 0 bases; bases with no gene match: 2. CDR3 sequence reads: CAISESTSGRGEQYF. The CDR3 nucleotides read TGTGCCATCAGTGAGTCTACTAGCGGGAGGGGCGAGCAGTACTTC.

The chain joins TRBV19 to TRBJ2-2, with 11 bases matching TRBD2. Germline trimming cut 4 bases from V and 1 base from J; bases unmatched to any gene: 2. This CDR3 is built from 16 residues. CDR1 LNHDA and CDR2 SQIVND come from the germline V gene (reference sequence). The CDR3 DNA sequence: TGTGCCAGTAGTAAAACTAGCGGGAGGAACACCGGGGAGCTGTTTTTT. Its translation: CASSKTSGRNTGELFF. Supplemented by reference TRBV19 and TRBJ2-2, the full variable domain reads DGGITQSPKYLFRKEGQNVTLSCEQNLNHDAMYWYRQDPGQGLRLIYYSQIVNDFQKGDIAEGYSVSREKKESFPLTVTSAQKNPTAFYLCASSKTSGRNTGELFFGEGSRLTVL.

This clone was counted between two and nine times. This chain connects TRBV6-6 to TRBJ2-7; maybe TRBD1 (6 bases). Germline V gene data show CDR1 as MNHNY and CDR2 as SVGAGI (reference sequence). Trimming removed 0 bases at V and 6 bases at J, with 12 bases between. CDR3 length equals 14 residues. The DNA of the CDR3 is TGTGCCAGCAGTTACTCGTTGGCAGGGGCCGAGCAGTACTTC. Translating gives CASSYSLAGAEQYF.

This chain joins TRBV28 and TRBJ2-7, with 9 bases identical to TRBD2. V was pared by 4 bases and J by 3 bases, with 7 bases of the junction left unmatched. Germline V gene sequence: CDR1 MDHEN, CDR2 SYDVKM. CDR3 length: 15 residues. The CDR3 is CASSSPPAGGYEQYF. CDR3 nucleotides: TGTGCCAGCAGTTCCCCCCCAGCGGGAGGCTACGAGCAGTACTTC.

The V gene is TRBV4-1, the J gene TRBJ2-1, with 9 bases lining up with TRBD2. The CDR3 has 14 residues. The junction had 4 bases not matched to a gene; V was cut back by 2 bases and J by 8 bases. Germline CDR1 is MGHRA and CDR2 is YSYEKL. The DNA of the CDR3 is TGCGCCAGCAGCCAATTAGCGGGAGTGCATGAGCAGTTCTTC. Translation gives CASSQLAGVHEQFF.

The chain couples TRBV4-2 to TRBJ2-3, with unresolved D. In germline, CDR1 is LGHNA, CDR2 YNFKEQ. Trimming cost V 0 bases and J 5 bases, with 6 bases left between them. CDR3 length equals 13 residues. The CDR3 region is CASSQDRVDTQYF. The CDR3 DNA reads as TGTGCCAGCAGCCAAGATAGAGTAGATACGCAGTATTTT.

In DNA form, the CDR3 reads TGTGCCAGCAGCTTCCCGTTGGGCGGGAGGCCTACAGATACGCAGTATTTT. This encodes CASSFPLGGRPTDTQYF. The genes are TRBV7-9 and TRBJ2-3, with TRBD2 matching 8 bases. The CDR3 contains 17 residues. V dropped 3 bases and J dropped 3; count of bases not matched to a gene: 11. The germline CDR1 and CDR2 sequences are SEHNR and FQNEAQ (reference sequence).

The chain couples TRBV11-2 to TRBJ1-4; 9 nucleotides agree with TRBD1. V shed 4 bases, J shed 6 bases, and the junction held 9 bases outside the gene matches. Germline V lookup: CDR1 SGHAT, CDR2 FQNNGV. The CDR3 is 16 residues long. DNA for the CDR3: TGTGCCAGCAGCTCAGAAACAGGGGGCGGGTATGAAAAACTGTTTTTT. Its translation: CASSSETGGGYEKLFF. Variable domain in full (rest from reference TRBV11-2 and TRBJ1-4): EAGVAQSPRYKIIEKRQSVAFWCNPISGHATLYWYQQILGQGPKLLIQFQNNGVVDDSQLPKDRFSAERLKGVDSTLKIQPAKLEDSAVYLCASSSETGGGYEKLFFGSGTQLSVL.